This T cell receptor (beta chain) came from a study of identical twins. The study, taken as a whole, reports: In zero-insertion analyses, partial confounding could arise from invariant MAIT and iNKT cells. Abundant beta clonotypes from cord blood bore fewer insertions; memory repertoires lacked this pattern. With beta out-of-frame sequences, excess sharing by twins was weaker.

TCRdb recomputed calls from the 5' RACE reads with MiXCR, one row per CDR3 protein. Of approximately 670,000 distinct CDR3 sequences listed, 5.5% to 7.5% are singletons. Only healthy Caucasians were enrolled as donors. The CDR3 spans 14 residues. Germline assignment: CDR1 GTSNPN and CDR2 SVGIG (reference sequence). Trimming took 6 bases from V and 5 from J; bases not matched to a gene: 11. Concerning this clonotype itself: Its antigen is currently unknown.

The chain combines TRBV30 with TRBJ2-7, with 9 nucleotides matching TRBD1. This receptor was obtained from a man between 18 and 29 years old in good health. Sequencing used naive T cells sorted from blood. CDR3 in amino acids: CACRTLDRGHEQYF. As DNA, the CDR3 is TGTGCCTGCCGGACTTTGGACAGGGGCCACGAGCAGTACTTC.